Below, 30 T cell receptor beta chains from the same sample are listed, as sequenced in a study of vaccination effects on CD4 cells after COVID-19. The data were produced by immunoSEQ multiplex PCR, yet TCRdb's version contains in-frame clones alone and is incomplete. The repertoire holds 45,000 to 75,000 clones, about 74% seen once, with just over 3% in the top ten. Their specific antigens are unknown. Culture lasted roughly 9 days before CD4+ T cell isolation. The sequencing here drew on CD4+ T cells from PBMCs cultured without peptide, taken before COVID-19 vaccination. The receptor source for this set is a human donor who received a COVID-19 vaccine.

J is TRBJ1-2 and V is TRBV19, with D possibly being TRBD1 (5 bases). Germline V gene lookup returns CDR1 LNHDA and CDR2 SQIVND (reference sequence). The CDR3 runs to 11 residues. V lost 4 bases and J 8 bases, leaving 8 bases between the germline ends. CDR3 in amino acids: CASSNPGGYTF. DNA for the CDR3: TGTGCCAGTAGTAATCCAGGGGGCTACACCTTC.

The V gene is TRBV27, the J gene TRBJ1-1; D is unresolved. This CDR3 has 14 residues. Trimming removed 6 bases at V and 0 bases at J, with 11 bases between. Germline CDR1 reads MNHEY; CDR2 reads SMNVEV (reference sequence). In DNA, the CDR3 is TGTGCCAGCAGGTCAAACGTCCTGAACACTGAAGCTTTCTTT. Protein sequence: CASRSNVLNTEAFF.

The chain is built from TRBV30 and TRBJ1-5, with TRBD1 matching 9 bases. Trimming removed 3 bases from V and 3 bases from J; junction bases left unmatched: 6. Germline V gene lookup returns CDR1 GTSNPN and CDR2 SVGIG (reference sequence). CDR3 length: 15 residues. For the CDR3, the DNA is TGTGCCTGGAGCCTGGACAGGGGAGTCAATCAGCCCCAGCATTTT. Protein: CAWSLDRGVNQPQHF.

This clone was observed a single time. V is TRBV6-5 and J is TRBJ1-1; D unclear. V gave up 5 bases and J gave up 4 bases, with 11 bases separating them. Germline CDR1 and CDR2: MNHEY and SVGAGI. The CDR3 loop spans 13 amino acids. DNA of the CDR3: TGTGCCAGCAGTCCGAGTGGAACCACTGAAGCTTTCTTT. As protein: CASSPSGTTEAFF.

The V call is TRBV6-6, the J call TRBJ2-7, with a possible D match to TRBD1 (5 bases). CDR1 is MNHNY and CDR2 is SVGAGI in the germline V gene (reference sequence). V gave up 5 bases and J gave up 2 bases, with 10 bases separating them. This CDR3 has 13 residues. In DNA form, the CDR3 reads TGTGCCAGCAGTCCTCGCAGGGCCTACGAGCAGTACGTC. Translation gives CASSPRRAYEQYV.

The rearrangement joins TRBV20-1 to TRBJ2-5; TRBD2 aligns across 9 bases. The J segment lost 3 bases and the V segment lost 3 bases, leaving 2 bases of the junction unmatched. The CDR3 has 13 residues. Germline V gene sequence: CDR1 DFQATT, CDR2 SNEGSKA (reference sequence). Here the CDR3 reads CSASVAGEETQYF. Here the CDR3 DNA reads TGCAGTGCTAGTGTAGCGGGGGAAGAGACCCAGTACTTC.

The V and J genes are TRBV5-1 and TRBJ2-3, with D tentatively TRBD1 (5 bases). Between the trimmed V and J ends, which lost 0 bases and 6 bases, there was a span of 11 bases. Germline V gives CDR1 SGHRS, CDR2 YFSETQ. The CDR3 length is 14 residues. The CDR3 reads CASSLAGIRDTQYF. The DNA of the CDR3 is TGCGCCAGCAGCTTGGCAGGGATCCGGGATACGCAGTATTTT.

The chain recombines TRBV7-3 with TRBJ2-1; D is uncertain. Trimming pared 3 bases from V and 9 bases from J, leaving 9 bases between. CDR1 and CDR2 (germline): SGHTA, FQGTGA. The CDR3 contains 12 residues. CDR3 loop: CASSFYTGEQFF. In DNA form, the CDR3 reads TGTGCCAGCAGCTTTTACACGGGTGAGCAGTTCTTC.

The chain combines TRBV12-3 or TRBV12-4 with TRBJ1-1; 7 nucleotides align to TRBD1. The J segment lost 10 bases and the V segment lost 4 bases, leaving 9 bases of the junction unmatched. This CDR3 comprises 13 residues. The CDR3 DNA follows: TGTGCCAGCAGTTCGCCCGGACAGGTTCCAGCTTTCTTT. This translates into CASSSPGQVPAFF.

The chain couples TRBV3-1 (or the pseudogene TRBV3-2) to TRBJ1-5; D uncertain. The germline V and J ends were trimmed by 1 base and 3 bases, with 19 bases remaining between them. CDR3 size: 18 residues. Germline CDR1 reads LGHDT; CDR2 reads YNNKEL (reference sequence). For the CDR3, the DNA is TGTGCCAGCAGCCAAGGGGCTCGGAGGTCCAACTCCAATCAGCCCCAGCATTTT. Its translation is CASSQGARRSNSNQPQHF.

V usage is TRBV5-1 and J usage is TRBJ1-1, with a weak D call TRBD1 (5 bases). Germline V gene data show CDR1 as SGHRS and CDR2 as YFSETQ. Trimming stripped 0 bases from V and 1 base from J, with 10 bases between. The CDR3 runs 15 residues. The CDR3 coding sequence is TGCGCCAGCAGCTTGGAAAGGGGAGCGAACACTGAAGCTTTCTTT. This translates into CASSLERGANTEAFF.

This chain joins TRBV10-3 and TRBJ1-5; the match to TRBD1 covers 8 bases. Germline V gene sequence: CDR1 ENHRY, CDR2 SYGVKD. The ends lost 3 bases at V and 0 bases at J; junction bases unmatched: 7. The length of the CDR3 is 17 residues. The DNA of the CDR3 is TGTGCCATCAGTGAAAACAGGGGGGGATATAGCAATCAGCCCCAGCATTTT. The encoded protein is CAISENRGGYSNQPQHF.

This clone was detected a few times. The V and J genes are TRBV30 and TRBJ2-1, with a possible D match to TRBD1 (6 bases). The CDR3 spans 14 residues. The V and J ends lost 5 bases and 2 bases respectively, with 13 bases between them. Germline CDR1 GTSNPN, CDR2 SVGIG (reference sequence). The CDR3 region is CAWSGAFPYNEQFF. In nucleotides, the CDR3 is TGTGCCTGGTCAGGGGCGTTTCCCTACAATGAGCAGTTCTTC.

CDR3 nucleotides: TGTGCCAGCAGCTTGGAACCGGGGGCAAACTATGGCTACACCTTC. Amino acids: CASSLEPGANYGYTF. This chain links TRBV5-6 with TRBJ1-2, with TRBD1 as a possible D gene (6 bases). The CDR3 contains 15 residues. Per germline, CDR1 SGHDT and CDR2 YYEEEE. Trimming removed 0 bases at V and 2 bases at J, with 11 bases between.

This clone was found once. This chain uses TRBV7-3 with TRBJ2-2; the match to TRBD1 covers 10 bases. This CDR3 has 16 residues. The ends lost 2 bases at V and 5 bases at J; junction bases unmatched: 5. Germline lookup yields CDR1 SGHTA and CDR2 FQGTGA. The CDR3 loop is CASSLSGQGLTGELFF. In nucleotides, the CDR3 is TGTGCCAGCAGCTTATCGGGACAGGGGCTTACCGGGGAGCTGTTTTTT.

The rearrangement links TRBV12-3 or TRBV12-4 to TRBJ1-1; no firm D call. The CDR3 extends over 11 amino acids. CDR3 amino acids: CVSRLGVEAFF. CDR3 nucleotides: TGTGTTTCTAGGCTTGGGGTTGAAGCTTTCTTT.

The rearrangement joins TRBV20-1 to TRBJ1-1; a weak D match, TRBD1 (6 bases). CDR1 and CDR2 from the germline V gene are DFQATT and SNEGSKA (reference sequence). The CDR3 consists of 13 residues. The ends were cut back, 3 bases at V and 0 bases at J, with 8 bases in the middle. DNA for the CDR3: TGCAGTGCTAGTGGGGGCGTGAACACTGAAGCTTTCTTT. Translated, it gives CSASGGVNTEAFF.

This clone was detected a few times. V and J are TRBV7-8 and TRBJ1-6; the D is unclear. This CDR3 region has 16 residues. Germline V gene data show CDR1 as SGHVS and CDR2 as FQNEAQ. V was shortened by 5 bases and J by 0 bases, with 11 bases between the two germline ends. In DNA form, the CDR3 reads TGTGCCAGCAGCCTGCGACATTCCTCCTATAATTCACCCCTCCACTTT. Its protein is CASSLRHSSYNSPLHF.

The CDR3 DNA follows: TGTGCCAGCAGCTTACCGGAGCTCTCCTACAATGAGCAGTTCTTC. Encoded protein: CASSLPELSYNEQFF. The chain links TRBV7-9 to TRBJ2-1; the D is unclear. V lost 2 bases and J lost 0, with 8 bases in between. The CDR3 runs 15 residues. Germline lookup yields CDR1 SEHNR and CDR2 FQNEAQ (reference sequence).

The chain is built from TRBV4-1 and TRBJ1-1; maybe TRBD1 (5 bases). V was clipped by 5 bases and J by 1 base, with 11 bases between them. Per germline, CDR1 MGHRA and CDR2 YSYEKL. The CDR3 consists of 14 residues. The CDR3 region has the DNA TGCGCCAGCAGCGACAGAGGAAAGAACACTGAAGCTTTCTTT. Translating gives CASSDRGKNTEAFF.

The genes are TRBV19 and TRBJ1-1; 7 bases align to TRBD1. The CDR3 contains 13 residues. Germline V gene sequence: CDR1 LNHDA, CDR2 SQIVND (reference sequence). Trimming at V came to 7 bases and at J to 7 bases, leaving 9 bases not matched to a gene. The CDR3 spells CASKERNRGEAFF. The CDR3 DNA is TGTGCCAGTAAAGAGAGGAACAGGGGTGAAGCTTTCTTT.

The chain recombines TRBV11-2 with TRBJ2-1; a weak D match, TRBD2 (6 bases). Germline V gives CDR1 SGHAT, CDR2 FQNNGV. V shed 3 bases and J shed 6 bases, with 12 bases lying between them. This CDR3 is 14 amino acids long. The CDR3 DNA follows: TGTGCCAGCAGCTTCGGAGGGGTTGGCAATGAGCAGTTCTTC. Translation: CASSFGGVGNEQFF.

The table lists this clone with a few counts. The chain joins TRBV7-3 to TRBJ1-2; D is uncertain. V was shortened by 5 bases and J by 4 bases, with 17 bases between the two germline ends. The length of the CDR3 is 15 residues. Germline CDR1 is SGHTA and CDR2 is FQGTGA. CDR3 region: CASSPMDGHLYGYTF. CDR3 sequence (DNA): TGTGCCAGCAGCCCTATGGACGGCCACCTCTATGGCTACACCTTC. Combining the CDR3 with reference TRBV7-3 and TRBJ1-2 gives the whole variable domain GAGVSQTPSNKVTEKGKYVELRCDPISGHTALYWYRQSLGQGPEFLIYFQGTGAADDSGLPNDRFFAVRPEGSVSTLKIQRTERGDSAVYLCASSPMDGHLYGYTFGSGTRLTVV.

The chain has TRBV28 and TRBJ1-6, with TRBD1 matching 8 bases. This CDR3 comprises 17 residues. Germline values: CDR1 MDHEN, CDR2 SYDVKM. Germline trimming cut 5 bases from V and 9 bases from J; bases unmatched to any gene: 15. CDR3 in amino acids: CASSPHQGAQGISPLHF. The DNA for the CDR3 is TGTGCCAGCAGTCCACACCAGGGGGCGCAAGGCATTTCACCCCTCCACTTT. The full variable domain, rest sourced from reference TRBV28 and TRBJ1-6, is DVKVTQSSRYLVKRTGEKVFLECVQDMDHENMFWYRQDPGLGLRLIYFSYDVKMKEKGDIPEGYSVSREKKERFSLILESASTNQTSMYLCASSPHQGAQGISPLHFGNGTRLTVT.

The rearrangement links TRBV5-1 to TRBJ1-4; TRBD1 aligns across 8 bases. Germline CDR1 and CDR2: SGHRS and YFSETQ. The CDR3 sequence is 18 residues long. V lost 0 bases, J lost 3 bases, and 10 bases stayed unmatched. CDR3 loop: CASSLASGGAGSNEKLFF. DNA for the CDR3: TGCGCCAGCAGCTTGGCATCAGGGGGCGCAGGGTCTAATGAAAAACTGTTTTTT.

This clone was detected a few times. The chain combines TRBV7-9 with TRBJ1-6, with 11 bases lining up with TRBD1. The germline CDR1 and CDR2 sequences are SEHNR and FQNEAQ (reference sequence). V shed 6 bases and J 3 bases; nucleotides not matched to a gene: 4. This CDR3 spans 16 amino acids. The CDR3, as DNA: TGTGCCAGCAGTAGAGGGACAGGGGGCTATAATTCACCCCTCCACTTT. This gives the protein CASSRGTGGYNSPLHF.

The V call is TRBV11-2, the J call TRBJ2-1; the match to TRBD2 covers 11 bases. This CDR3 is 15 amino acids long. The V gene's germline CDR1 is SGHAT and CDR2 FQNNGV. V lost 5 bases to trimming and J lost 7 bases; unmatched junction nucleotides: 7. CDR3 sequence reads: CASSALAGGYNEQFF. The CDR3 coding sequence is TGTGCCAGCAGCGCGCTAGCGGGGGGTTATAATGAGCAGTTCTTC. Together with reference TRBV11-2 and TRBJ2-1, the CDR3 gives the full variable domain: EAGVAQSPRYKIIEKRQSVAFWCNPISGHATLYWYQQILGQGPKLLIQFQNNGVVDDSQLPKDRFSAERLKGVDSTLKIQPAKLEDSAVYLCASSALAGGYNEQFFGPGTRLTVL.

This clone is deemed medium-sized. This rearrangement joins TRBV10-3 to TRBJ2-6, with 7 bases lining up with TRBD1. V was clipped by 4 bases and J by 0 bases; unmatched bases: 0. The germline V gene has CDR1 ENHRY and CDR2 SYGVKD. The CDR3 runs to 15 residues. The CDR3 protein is CAISAGGSGANVLTF. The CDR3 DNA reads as TGTGCCATCAGTGCAGGGGGCTCTGGGGCCAACGTCCTGACTTTC.

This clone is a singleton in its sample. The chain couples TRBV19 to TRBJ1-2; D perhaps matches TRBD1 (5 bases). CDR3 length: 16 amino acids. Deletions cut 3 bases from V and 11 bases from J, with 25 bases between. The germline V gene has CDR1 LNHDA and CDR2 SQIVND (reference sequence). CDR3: CASSISHGGDLWWYTF. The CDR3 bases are TGTGCCAGTAGTATTTCCCACGGAGGGGACCTATGGTGGTACACCTTC.

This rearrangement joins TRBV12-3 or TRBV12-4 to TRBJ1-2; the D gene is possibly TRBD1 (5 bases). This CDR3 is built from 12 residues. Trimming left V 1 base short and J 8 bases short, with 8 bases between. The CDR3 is CASSLGQRGYTF. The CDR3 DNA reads TGTGCCAGCAGTTTAGGACAGAGGGGCTACACCTTC.